The T cell receptor beta chain under discussion was sequenced for a study of blood T cell repertoires in COVID-19. This clone has only one observation. Germline-derived CDR1 and CDR2 are SGHTA and FQGNSA. The V end was cut by 5 bases, the J end by 4 bases, with 12 bases between. This CDR3 spans 14 amino acids. As processed by the authors: For nucleated cells, counts were estimated from reference gene primer amplification. Libraries were prepared by immunoSEQ multiplex PCR; TCRdb keeps only in-frame clonotypes and omits some of them. D and trimming were read from the DNA, whereas the V and J calls and clone size are those reported in that table. The data contain almost 400,000 clones, over 75% of them singletons.

Sample: peripheral blood. The sequence came from a woman aged 55-69 years with COVID-19, enrolled during active disease. This chain connects TRBV7-2 to TRBJ1-5; D remains ambiguous. CDR3 loop: CASSPSFGNQPQHF. The DNA for the CDR3 is TGTGCCAGCAGCCCGAGTTTCGGTAATCAGCCCCAGCATTTT.